Presented here are 8 T cell receptor beta chains from one specimen sequenced in a study of cytomegalovirus exposure and HLA in healthy donors. The PCR had 60 Vbeta and 13 Jbeta primers. Assay used: immunoSEQ multiplex PCR; TCRdb lists only in-frame clones, some missing. The table includes 150,000 to 200,000 clones, roughly 76% detected once. The sample consisted of PBMCs. The receptors were sampled from a male donor in good health and CMV-seronegative.

The chain uses TRBV6-1 and TRBJ1-2, with 12 bases identical to TRBD1. This CDR3 contains 15 residues. Germline V lookup: CDR1 MNHNS, CDR2 SASEGT. The ends lost 8 bases at V and 4 bases at J; junction bases unmatched: 8. The CDR3 is CASWDRGLSPYGYTF. CDR3 coding DNA: TGTGCCAGCTGGGACAGGGGGCTATCCCCCTATGGCTACACCTTC.

V gene TRBV5-1 combines with J gene TRBJ1-1; perhaps TRBD1 as D (5 bases). V lost 0 bases, J lost 4 bases, and 16 bases lay in between. The CDR3 loop spans 16 amino acids. Germline assignment: CDR1 SGHRS and CDR2 YFSETQ. CDR3 loop: CASSLAGAGLATEAFF. CDR3 nucleotides: TGCGCCAGCAGCTTGGCCGGGGCGGGGCTGGCCACTGAAGCTTTCTTT.

A single count supports this clone. This sequence joins TRBV5-1 and TRBJ2-1, with 12 bases fitting TRBD2. V trimming: 1 base; J trimming: 8 bases; junction bases outside the gene matches: 7. The germline CDR1 and CDR2 sequences are SGHRS and YFSETQ. This CDR3 has 16 amino acids. CDR3 protein: CASSLKASGGVDEQFF. CDR3 in DNA: TGCGCCAGCAGCTTGAAGGCTAGCGGGGGGGTCGATGAGCAGTTCTTC.

This chain connects TRBV7-8 to TRBJ2-7, with TRBD1 matching 7 bases. This CDR3 region has 15 residues. Germline V lookup: CDR1 SGHVS, CDR2 FQNEAQ. Trimming cost V 5 bases and J 2 bases; bases outside gene matches: 9. The CDR3 region is CASSRRDRGTYEQYF. In DNA, the CDR3 is TGTGCCAGCAGCCGCCGGGACAGAGGAACCTACGAGCAGTACTTC. The whole variable domain, remainder taken from reference TRBV7-8 and TRBJ2-7, is GAGVSQSPRYKVAKRGQDVALRCDPISGHVSLFWYQQALGQGPEFLTYFQNEAQLDKSGLPSDRFFAERPEGSVSTLKIQRTQQEDSAVYLCASSRRDRGTYEQYFGPGTRLTVT.

This clone came up a few times. CDR3 sequence: CASTGENWEQYF. The CDR3 DNA reads as TGTGCCAGCACTGGGGAAAACTGGGAGCAGTACTTC. V gene TRBV27 combines with J gene TRBJ2-5; D may be TRBD2 (5 bases). The CDR3 has 12 amino acids. V shed 7 bases and J shed 11 bases, with 17 bases lying between them. CDR1 and CDR2 from the germline V gene are MNHEY and SMNVEV (reference sequence).

V and J are TRBV7-6 and TRBJ2-5, with unresolved D. The J call may be wrong; the DNA end is better matched by TRBJ2-7. The CDR3 length is 12 residues. CDR1 SGHVS and CDR2 FNYEAQ come from the germline V gene. The CDR3 DNA follows: TGTGCCAGCAGCTTTTCCCCCTACGAGCAGTACTTC. This translates into CASSFSPYEQYF.

The rearrangement links TRBV2 to TRBJ1-3; a possible D gene is TRBD1 (6 bases). V gave up 4 bases and J gave up 0 bases, with 10 bases separating them. Germline V gene sequence: CDR1 SNHLY, CDR2 FYNNEI. This CDR3 has 15 residues. The CDR3 sequence: CASSGGPYSGNTIYF. Written as DNA, the CDR3 is TGTGCCAGCAGTGGGGGGCCTTACTCTGGAAACACCATATATTTT.

V is TRBV5-1 and J is TRBJ2-2, with a tentative D call TRBD2 (6 bases). Looked up from germline, CDR1 is SGHRS and CDR2 is YFSETQ. This CDR3 comprises 14 residues. The V gene lost 4 bases and the J gene lost 9 bases, with 16 bases spanning the gap. CDR3 residues: CASSPRLDGRELFF. CDR3 DNA: TGCGCCAGCAGCCCTCGACTAGACGGGCGGGAGCTGTTTTTT.